The entry below gives a single T cell receptor beta chain sequence along with its context. The antigen is unknown. Other DNA sequences in the same sample also yield this CDR3. Clones were read by immunoSEQ multiplex PCR, and TCRdb kept only the in-frame ones, dropping some. The sample yields around 100,000 clones, 80% to 95% seen once. This sample was included in a study of T cell repertoires and HLA-DP antigens. As for the study in general: One stimulator alloantigen differed from self by one groove amino acid; the other by ten.

The sample taken for sequencing was CD4+ T cells from PBMCs. The TCR comes from a woman aged 18-30 years in good health and CMV-seronegative.

DNA of the CDR3: TGTGCCAGCTCACCAGGGAATAATGAAAAACTGTTTTTT. The encoded protein is CASSPGNNEKLFF. The gene calls are TRBV18 and TRBJ1-4; D ambiguous. This CDR3 comprises 13 residues. V was clipped by 2 bases and J by 4 bases, with 5 bases between them. The germline V gene has CDR1 KGHSH and CDR2 LQKENI.